The rows below give T cell receptor beta chains drawn from one sample of a study of patients and donors after allogeneic stem cell transplantation. TCRdb recomputed calls from the RT-PCR reads with MiXCR, one row per CDR3 protein. The table includes under 200,000 distinct CDR3 sequences, about 30% detected once. The sequencing input was blood, either unsorted or a sorted T cell fraction (not recorded which). The receptor source for this set is a human donor who was either an allogeneic HSCT recipient or a stem cell or donor lymphocyte infusion donor (not recorded which). It is not recorded whose cells these are; they may come from a transplant donor. CDR3s include the opening cysteine and the closing phenylalanine or tryptophan. The order of the fields is clone size, V gene, J gene, D gene, CDR3 protein, CDR3 DNA. D genes are given only for firm matches. Clone size is not always given. Where it is, it says once, few, many or a class for expanded clones.

.,TRBV5-1,TRBJ2-1,TRBD1,CASSRQGPSSYNEQFF,TGCGCCAGCAGCAGACAGGGCCCGAGCTCCTACAATGAGCAGTTCTTC
few,TRBV19,TRBJ2-1,.,CASGLGDPPYNEQFF,TGTGCCAGTGGCCTGGGGGATCCTCCCTACAATGAGCAGTTCTTC
.,TRBV20-1,TRBJ1-2,.,CSAGEYYGYTF,TGCAGTGCGGGGGAGTACTATGGCTACACCTTC
few,TRBV4-2,TRBJ2-1,TRBD2,CASSHGRGARSYNEQFF,TGTGCCAGCAGCCATGGGCGGGGGGCCCGCTCCTACAATGAGCAGTTCTTC
.,TRBV7-7,TRBJ1-1,.,CASSLAPAGRPNTEAFF,TGTGCTAGCAGCTTAGCGCCGGCCGGACGGCCCAACACTGAAGCTTTCTTT
once,TRBV14,TRBJ2-2,TRBD1,CASSRAGGTPGELFF,TGTGCCAGCAGCCGGGCAGGGGGAACCCCCGGGGAGCTGTTTTTT
.,TRBV4-1,TRBJ2-5,.,CASTTSRGTQYF,TGCGCCAGCACCACGTCGCGGGGGACCCAGTACTTC
.,TRBV4-2,TRBJ2-7,TRBD2,CASSQSTASGSHEQYF,TGTGCCAGCAGCCAATCCACGGCTAGCGGGAGTCACGAGCAGTACTTC
once,TRBV6-5,TRBJ2-3,.,CASSKQGPTDTQYF,TGTGCCAGCAGTAAACAGGGACCCACAGATACGCAGTATTTT
few,TRBV4-3,TRBJ1-1,.,CASSLGSQGVSEAFF,TGCGCCAGCAGCCTAGGGTCGCAGGGCGTTTCTGAAGCTTTCTTT
many,TRBV3-1,TRBJ1-5,.,CASSPRTGFNQPQHF,TGTGCCAGCAGCCCCAGAACAGGGTTTAATCAGCCCCAGCATTTT
many,TRBV12-3/TRBV12-4,TRBJ1-5,.,CASSFTAGGQPQHF,TGTGCCAGCAGTTTTACCGCGGGAGGTCAGCCCCAGCATTTT
many,TRBV12-3/TRBV12-4,TRBJ1-2,.,CASSPRRGYGYTF,TGTGCCAGCAGTCCCCGGAGGGGCTATGGCTACACCTTC
.,TRBV6-5,TRBJ2-3,.,CASSHLGVSTGDTQYF,TGTGCCAGCAGTCACTTGGGGGTTTCTACAGGAGATACGCAGTATTTT
.,TRBV29-1,TRBJ2-5,.,CSAGETQYF,TGCAGCGCCGGAGAGACCCAGTACTTC
few,TRBV4-3,TRBJ2-3,.,CASSQGSADTQYF,TGCGCCAGCAGCCAAGGGTCCGCAGATACGCAGTATTTT
.,TRBV9,TRBJ2-3,.,CASRPLVTDTQYF,TGTGCCAGCAGACCACTAGTAACAGATACGCAGTATTTT
.,TRBV6-2/TRBV6-3,TRBJ2-1,TRBD2,CASSGLAPYGVF,TGTGCCAGCAGCGGACTAGCCCCGTATGGCGTCTTC
.,TRBV18,TRBJ1-2,TRBD1,CASSPRGAHGYTF,TGTGCCAGCTCACCCAGGGGGGCCCATGGCTACACCTTC
.,TRBV21-1,TRBJ1-6,.,CASRELTANNSPLHF,TGTGCCAGCCGAGAACTGACCGCCAATAATTCACCCCTCCACTTT
.,TRBV6-1,TRBJ2-7,.,CASSDQVYEQYF,TGTGCCAGCAGTGACCAGGTCTACGAGCAGTACTTC
.,TRBV5-1,TRBJ2-1,TRBD2,CASSFSLAGGPGEQFF,TGCGCCAGCAGCTTCTCCCTGGCGGGAGGGCCAGGTGAGCAGTTCTTC
.,TRBV20-1,TRBJ2-3,.,CSASGIIHDTQYF,TGCAGTGCTAGCGGAATAATCCATGATACGCAGTATTTT
few,TRBV28,TRBJ2-1,.,CASSLYGEQFF,TGTGCCAGCAGTTTATATGGTGAGCAGTTCTTC
few,TRBV29-1,TRBJ2-3,.,CSVIPAGQSSDTQYF,TGCAGCGTTATTCCCGCGGGACAGTCTTCAGATACGCAGTATTTT
.,TRBV5-1,TRBJ2-1,.,CASSLQRGVAYNEQFF,TGCGCCAGCAGCTTGCAGCGAGGGGTGGCCTACAATGAGCAGTTCTTC
.,TRBV29-1,TRBJ2-7,.,CSVEELAAYEQYF,TGCAGCGTTGAAGAGTTAGCAGCCTACGAGCAGTACTTC
.,TRBV7-9,TRBJ2-7,.,CASSLVQDSYEQYF,TGTGCCAGCAGCTTAGTCCAGGACTCCTACGAGCAGTACTTC
.,TRBV7-6,TRBJ2-3,TRBD1,CASSSPPEGDSYTDTQYF,TGTGCCAGCAGCTCCCCCCCAGAGGGGGACAGTTATACAGATACGCAGTATTTT
many,TRBV12-3/TRBV12-4,TRBJ1-1,TRBD1,CASSLLNRDRETEAFF,TGTGCCAGCAGCCTGCTGAACCGGGACAGGGAAACTGAAGCTTTCTTT
once,TRBV24-1,TRBJ2-1,TRBD2,CATSDPRLAFNNEQFF,TGTGCCACCAGTGACCCTCGACTAGCGTTCAACAATGAGCAGTTCTTC
few,TRBV3-1,TRBJ2-1,.,CASSQWGQGYNEQFF,TGTGCCAGCAGCCAATGGGGCCAGGGCTACAATGAGCAGTTCTTC
.,TRBV29-1,TRBJ2-7,.,CSVEDPGEPYEQYF,TGCAGCGTTGAAGACCCAGGGGAACCCTACGAGCAGTACTTC
.,TRBV5-1,TRBJ2-5,.,CASSLWGLETQYF,TGCGCCAGCAGCTTGTGGGGGTTAGAGACCCAGTACTTC
many,TRBV27,TRBJ1-6,.,CASSLYGQISPLHF,TGTGCCAGCAGTTTATATGGACAGATTTCACCCCTCCACTTT
.,TRBV5-4,TRBJ2-3,.,CASSLAVGGIGTDTQYF,TGTGCCAGCAGCTTGGCCGTCGGGGGTATTGGCACAGATACGCAGTATTTT
.,TRBV7-2,TRBJ1-5,TRBD1,CASSPRTGYNQPQHF,TGTGCCAGCAGCCCCCGGACAGGGTATAATCAGCCCCAGCATTTT
.,TRBV6-5,TRBJ2-7,TRBD2,CASSASGTTSYEQYF,TGTGCCAGCAGTGCCTCCGGGACTACCTCCTACGAGCAGTACTTC
.,TRBV5-8,TRBJ2-7,.,CASSYKTYEQYF,TGTGCCAGCAGCTACAAGACCTACGAGCAGTACTTC
few,TRBV29-1,TRBJ1-2,.,CSVGRYTF,TGCAGCGTTGGCCGCTACACCTTC
.,TRBV4-2,TRBJ2-2,TRBD2,CASSQGGTSAKGSGELFF,TGTGCCAGCAGCCAAGGAGGAACTAGCGCCAAAGGGTCCGGGGAGCTGTTTTTT
.,TRBV20-1,TRBJ1-2,.,CSAIQGNYGYTF,TGCAGTGCTATTCAGGGCAACTATGGCTACACCTTC
.,TRBV4-3,TRBJ2-4,.,CASSPERGSRAKNIQYF,TGCGCCAGCAGCCCCGAAAGGGGGAGTCGGGCCAAAAACATTCAGTACTTC
few,TRBV11-2,TRBJ2-1,TRBD2,CASSLVGGLGGSNEQFF,TGTGCCAGCAGCTTAGTAGGGGGACTAGGAGGGAGCAATGAGCAGTTCTTC
few,TRBV7-2,TRBJ2-2,TRBD2,CASSLSSGSINTGELFF,TGTGCCAGCAGCTTATCTAGCGGGAGTATCAACACCGGGGAGCTGTTTTTT
.,TRBV11-1,TRBJ2-1,.,CASSLDRFSRIGQFF,TGTGCCAGCAGCTTAGACCGCTTTTCTAGAATCGGGCAGTTCTTC
few,TRBV6-2/TRBV6-3,TRBJ1-2,.,CATRSPGLDYGYTF,TGTGCCACCCGAAGCCCCGGGTTGGACTATGGCTACACCTTC
.,TRBV6-5,TRBJ2-7,TRBD2,CASSFLAGVYEQYF,TGTGCCAGCAGTTTTCTAGCGGGAGTCTACGAGCAGTACTTC